A single sample is the source of the 13 T cell receptor beta chains below, sequenced in a study of follicular helper T cells after annual influenza vaccination. Measured with immunoSEQ multiplex PCR; TCRdb has only the in-frame clones, and not every one. The profile shows fewer than 30,000 clones, approximately 80% of them singletons. Documented time point: 2014-2015 season, pre-vaccination. Sequencing used CXCR5+ CD38- circulating T follicular helper cells from blood, obtained on the day of influenza vaccination. Subset: circulating Tfh, non-naive CD4+CXCR5+PD-1+ (ICOS+CD38+ or ICOS-CD38-). The receptors stem from an adult who received the influenza vaccine.

The chain recombines TRBV10-2 with TRBJ1-4; no reliable D call. The CDR3 consists of 14 residues. V was cut by 4 bases and J by 7 bases, with 13 bases left in between. Germline V gives CDR1 WSHSY, CDR2 SAAADI. CDR3: CASSVAGGVEKLFF. For the CDR3, the DNA is TGCGCCAGCAGTGTGGCAGGAGGAGTTGAAAAACTGTTTTTT.

The chain carries TRBV6-5 and TRBJ2-4; D unclear. The CDR3 is 16 amino acids. CDR1 is MNHEY, CDR2 SVGAGI, per germline. The ends were cut back, 0 bases at V and 3 bases at J, with 12 bases in the middle. The CDR3 DNA follows: TGTGCCAGCAGTTACTCGGGCCGTCTGGACAAAAACATTCAGTACTTC. It encodes CASSYSGRLDKNIQYF.

The chain uses TRBV5-1 and TRBJ2-7, with 9 bases that match TRBD1. The V segment lost 2 bases and the J segment 5 bases; nucleotides outside the gene matches: 8. CDR3 length: 15 amino acids. Germline V CDR1 and CDR2: SGHRS, YFSETQ. This CDR3 is CASSFTGTGSDEQYF. As DNA, the CDR3 is TGCGCCAGCAGCTTTACCGGGACAGGGTCAGACGAGCAGTACTTC. Supplemented by reference TRBV5-1 and TRBJ2-7, the full variable domain reads KAGVTQTPRYLIKTRGQQVTLSCSPISGHRSVSWYQQTPGQGLQFLFEYFSETQRNKGNFPGRFSGRQFSNSRSEMNVSTLELGDSALYLCASSFTGTGSDEQYFGPGTRLTVT.

The chain uses TRBV2 and TRBJ1-4, with TRBD1 as a possible D gene (5 bases). V was trimmed by 6 bases and J by 0 bases, leaving 11 bases between them. This CDR3 contains 15 residues. Germline V gene data show CDR1 as SNHLY and CDR2 as FYNNEI. CDR3 region: CASRATGATNEKLFF. DNA of the CDR3: TGTGCCAGCAGGGCAACAGGTGCAACTAATGAAAAACTGTTTTTT.

V gene TRBV7-9 combines with J gene TRBJ2-7, with 7 bases that match TRBD1. The CDR3 contains 12 residues. Unmatched junction bases numbered 4, after V lost 5 bases and J lost 6 bases. Germline V CDR1 and CDR2: SEHNR, FQNEAQ (reference sequence). In DNA, the CDR3 is TGTGCCAGCAGCCGGACAGGCGTCGAGCAGTACTTC. Protein product: CASSRTGVEQYF.

The chain has TRBV10-3 and TRBJ1-6, with TRBD1 identical over 9 bases. J lost 5 bases, V lost 10 bases, and 6 bases had no gene match. This CDR3 has 14 amino acids. Germline CDR1 is ENHRY and CDR2 is SYGVKD. CDR3 sequence (DNA): TGTGCCACGACCCGGGACAGGGATAATTCACCCCTCCACTTT. Protein sequence: CATTRDRDNSPLHF.

The chain combines TRBV6-1 with TRBJ1-2; 9 positions agree with TRBD1. V dropped 6 bases and J dropped 8; count of bases not matched to a gene: 7. Germline assignment: CDR1 MNHNS and CDR2 SASEGT. CDR3 length equals 13 residues. The CDR3 reads CASSADRGTGYTF. CDR3 sequence (DNA): TGTGCCAGCAGCGCTGACAGGGGGACGGGCTACACCTTC.

V and J are TRBV11-2 and TRBJ2-1; a possible D gene is TRBD2 (6 bases). This CDR3 region has 15 residues. V gave up 5 bases and J gave up 8 bases, with 19 bases separating them. Germline V gene data show CDR1 as SGHAT and CDR2 as FQNNGV. The CDR3 DNA reads TGTGCCAGCAGCCCGGAGGGGTCCCGGCGACATGAGCAGTTCTTC. It encodes CASSPEGSRRHEQFF.

This chain joins TRBV7-2 and TRBJ1-1; D uncertain. Trimming removed 4 bases at V and 0 bases at J, with 9 bases between. Germline loops: CDR1 SGHTA, CDR2 FQGNSA. The CDR3 contains 14 residues. CDR3 residues: CASSSQIMNTEAFF. The CDR3, as DNA: TGTGCCAGCAGCTCACAGATCATGAACACTGAAGCTTTCTTT.

This clone is medium-sized in the sample. J is TRBJ1-1 and V is TRBV19, with 10 bases identical to TRBD1. The CDR3 is made up of 15 amino acids. Looked up from germline, CDR1 is LNHDA and CDR2 is SQIVND (reference sequence). The V segment lost 5 bases and the J segment 5 bases; nucleotides outside the gene matches: 8. The CDR3 DNA reads TGTGCCAGTAGTTGGCCGGGACAGGGGTTTACTGAAGCTTTCTTT. It is translated as CASSWPGQGFTEAFF.

The genes are TRBV15 and TRBJ2-7, with TRBD2 matching 7 bases. There are 15 residues in the CDR3. Trimming took 3 bases from V and 3 from J; bases not matched to a gene: 8. The V gene's germline CDR1 is LNHNV and CDR2 YYDKDF (reference sequence). The CDR3 DNA reads TGTGCCACCAGCAGGGCGATCGGGGGGAGCTACGAGCAGTACTTC. Amino acid sequence: CATSRAIGGSYEQYF. Using reference TRBV15 and TRBJ2-7 for the parts outside the CDR3, the full variable domain is DAMVIQNPRYQVTQFGKPVTLSCSQTLNHNVMYWYQQKSSQAPKLLFHYYDKDFNNEADTPDNFQSRRPNTSFCFLDIRSPGLGDTAMYLCATSRAIGGSYEQYFGPGTRLTVT.

The rearrangement links TRBV6-1 to TRBJ2-7, with D perhaps matching TRBD1 (6 bases). The CDR3 sequence is 14 residues long. Germline V gives CDR1 MNHNS, CDR2 SASEGT. The V and J ends lost 7 bases and 2 bases respectively, with 15 bases between them. The CDR3 DNA reads TGTGCCAGCAACCCAGGGGTTGGGGCCTACGAGCAGTACTTC. It codes for CASNPGVGAYEQYF.

The chain carries TRBV5-6 and TRBJ1-3, with a tentative D call TRBD1 (5 bases). CDR3 size: 15 residues. V gave up 4 bases and J gave up 1 base, with 12 bases separating them. Germline V gene data show CDR1 as SGHDT and CDR2 as YYEEEE. The CDR3 is CASSPRGVSGNTIYF. CDR3 coding DNA: TGTGCCAGCAGCCCTAGGGGTGTGTCTGGAAACACCATATATTTT.